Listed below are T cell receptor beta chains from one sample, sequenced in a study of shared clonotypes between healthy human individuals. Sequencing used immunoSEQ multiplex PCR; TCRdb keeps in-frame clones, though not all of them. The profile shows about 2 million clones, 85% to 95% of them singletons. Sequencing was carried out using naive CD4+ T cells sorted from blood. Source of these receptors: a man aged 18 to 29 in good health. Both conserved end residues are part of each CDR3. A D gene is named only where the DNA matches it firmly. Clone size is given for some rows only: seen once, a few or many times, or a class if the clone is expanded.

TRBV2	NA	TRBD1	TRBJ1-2	TGTGCCAGCAGTGACGACAGGGTGGGTGGCTACACCTTC	CASSDDRVGGYTF
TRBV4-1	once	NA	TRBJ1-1	TGCGCCAGCAGCCAACTCGGGTGGCCTATGAACACTGAAGCTTTCTTT	CASSQLGWPMNTEAFF
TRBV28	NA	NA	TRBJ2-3	TGTGCCAGCAGTTTCCGCACAGGCACAGATACGCAGTATTTT	CASSFRTGTDTQYF
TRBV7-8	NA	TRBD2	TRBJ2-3	TGTGCCAGCAGCTCCGGTGATAGCGGGAGTGCAGATACGCAGTATTTT	CASSSGDSGSADTQYF
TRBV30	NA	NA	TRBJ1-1	TGTGCCTGGAGTCCCGGGGGCCTAGGGGACACTGAAGCTTTCTTT	CAWSPGGLGDTEAFF
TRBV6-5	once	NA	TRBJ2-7	TGTGCCAGCAGTTACGGCGGGAAGGAGTACGAGCAGTACTTC	CASSYGGKEYEQYF
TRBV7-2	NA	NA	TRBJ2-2	TGTGCCAGCAGCTTAGGGCTCGGAACCGGGGAGCTGTTTTTT	CASSLGLGTGELFF
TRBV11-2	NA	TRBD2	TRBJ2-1	TGTGCCAGCAGCTTAGATCCCCCAACTAGCGGCTCCTACAATGAGCAGTTCTTC	CASSLDPPTSGSYNEQFF
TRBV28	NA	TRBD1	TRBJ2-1	TGTGCCAGCAGTCACAGGGGGCAGGAGCAGTTCTTC	CASSHRGQEQFF
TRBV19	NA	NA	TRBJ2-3	TGTGCCAGTAGTATGGGAAAGTTCGGGACAGATACGCAGTATTTT	CASSMGKFGTDTQYF
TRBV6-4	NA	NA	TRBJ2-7	TGTGCCAGCAGTTCGTACGCCGGACATGGGGAGCAGTACTTC	CASSSYAGHGEQYF
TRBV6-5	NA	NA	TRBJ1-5	TGTGCCAGCAGTAGCTGGGGAGGCCAGCCCCAGCATTTT	CASSSWGGQPQHF
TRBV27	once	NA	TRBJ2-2	TGTGCCAGTCGAGGAGCGGGGAACACCGGGGAGCTGTTTTTT	CASRGAGNTGELFF
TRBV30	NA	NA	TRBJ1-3	TGTGCCTGGAGTGTTGCTGGAAACACCATATATTTT	CAWSVAGNTIYF
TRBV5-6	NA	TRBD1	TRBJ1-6	TGTGCCAGCACCTCGAGGGAGGGGGCTAGGAATTCACCCCTCCACTTT	CASTSREGARNSPLHF
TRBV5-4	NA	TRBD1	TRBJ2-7	TGTGCCAGCAGCTTGGGAGGGGGCGAGAGACTTCGCGAGCAGTACTTC	CASSLGGGERLREQYF
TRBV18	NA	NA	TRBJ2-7	TGTGCCAGCTCACCACCGGCAGGAACCTACGAGCAGTACTTC	CASSPPAGTYEQYF
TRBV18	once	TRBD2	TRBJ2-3	TGTGCCAGCTCACCATTAGCGGGAAACTCAGATACGCAGTATTTT	CASSPLAGNSDTQYF
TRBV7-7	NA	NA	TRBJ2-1	TGTGCTAGCAGCTTAATGCAGGGATCCTACAATGAGCAGTTCTTC	CASSLMQGSYNEQFF
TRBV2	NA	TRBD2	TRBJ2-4	TGTGCCAGCAAGGGGACTAGCCTCCAAAACATTCAGTACTTC	CASKGTSLQNIQYF
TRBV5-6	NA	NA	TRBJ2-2	TGTGCCAGCAGCTCGGGACGGAACACCGGGGAGCTGTTTTTT	CASSSGRNTGELFF
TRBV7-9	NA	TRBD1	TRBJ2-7	TGTGCCAGCAGCTTCGACCCTCGGGACAGGCAATCCTACGAGCAGTACTTC	CASSFDPRDRQSYEQYF
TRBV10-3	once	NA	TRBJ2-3	TGTGCCATCAGTGGATGGGCTAGTGGGTTCACTAGCACAGATACGCAGTATTTT	CAISGWASGFTSTDTQYF
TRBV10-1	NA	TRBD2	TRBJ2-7	TGCGCCAGCAGTGCGTCTAGCGGGAGTCTTAGTTACGAGCAGTACTTC	CASSASSGSLSYEQYF
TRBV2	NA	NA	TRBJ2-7	TGTGCCAGCAGTGAAGGCGGCTGGGGGGAGCAGTACTTC	CASSEGGWGEQYF
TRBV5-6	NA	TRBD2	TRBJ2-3	TGTGCCAGCAGCTTGGCAGGACTAGCGGCCACAGATACGCAGTATTTT	CASSLAGLAATDTQYF
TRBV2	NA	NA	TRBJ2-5	TGTGCCAGCAGTGGCCGAGGGGGGGAACTGACCCAGTACTTC	CASSGRGGELTQYF
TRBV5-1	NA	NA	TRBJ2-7	TGCGCCAGCAGCTTGGGGTCTCCGGGGGAGGAGCAGTACTTC	CASSLGSPGEEQYF
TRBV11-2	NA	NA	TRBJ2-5	TGTGCCAGCAGCCTTGATCCGGGAACGGAGACCCAGTACTTC	CASSLDPGTETQYF
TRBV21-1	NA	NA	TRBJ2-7	TGTGCCAGCAGCAGAACCCGGTATCGTTTCGACGAGCAGTACTTC	CASSRTRYRFDEQYF
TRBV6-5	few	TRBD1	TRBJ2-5	TGTGCCAGCAGCAAAAATCGACAGGGAGCAGTACCCCAGTACTTC	CASSKNRQGAVPQYF
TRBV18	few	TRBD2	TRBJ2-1	TGTGCCAGCCGGACCCTACTAGCGGGAGGGGTAAGCAATGAGCAGTTCTTC	CASRTLLAGGVSNEQFF
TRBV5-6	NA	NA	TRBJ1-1	TGTGCCAGCAGCGAGACCATGAGGGGAGGTTTTACTGAAGCTTTCTTT	CASSETMRGGFTEAFF
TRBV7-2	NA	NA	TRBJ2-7	TGTGCCAGCAGCTTAGACGCGGCAGGGTCGTACGAGCAGTACTTC	CASSLDAAGSYEQYF
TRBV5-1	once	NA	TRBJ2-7	TGCGCCAGCAGCTGGGACAACCCGAGAGTCGCCTACGAGCAGTACTTC	CASSWDNPRVAYEQYF
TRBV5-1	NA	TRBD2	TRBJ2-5	TGCGCCAGCAGCTTGGAGGGACTAGGGTCAGAGACCCAGTACTTC	CASSLEGLGSETQYF
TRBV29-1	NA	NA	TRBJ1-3	TGCAGCGTTGATTACGGAGGAAACACCATATATTTT	CSVDYGGNTIYF
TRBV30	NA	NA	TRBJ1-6	TGTGCCTGGGGGGTGAGGGCGGCAGATTCACCCCTCCACTTT	CAWGVRAADSPLHF
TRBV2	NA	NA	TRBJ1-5	TGTGCCAGCAGTGAAGCCCCCAGGTTGAATCAGCCCCAGCATTTT	CASSEAPRLNQPQHF
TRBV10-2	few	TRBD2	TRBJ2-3	TGCGCCAGCACGGCTAGCGGGACTCTGAGTACGCAGTATTTT	CASTASGTLSTQYF
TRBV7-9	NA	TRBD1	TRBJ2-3	TGTGCCAGCAGCTTAGAAGGGGGCCAAAGCACAGATACGCAGTATTTT	CASSLEGGQSTDTQYF
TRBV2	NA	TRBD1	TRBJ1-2	TGTGCCAGCAGAGATGACAGGGGGGGATTCTATGGCTACACCTTC	CASRDDRGGFYGYTF
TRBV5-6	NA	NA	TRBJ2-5	TGTGCCAGCAGCTTCTGGACCGTCCAAGAGACCCAGTACTTC	CASSFWTVQETQYF
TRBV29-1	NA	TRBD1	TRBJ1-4	TGCAGCGTTGAAGGGGACAGGGAGTCTAATGAAAAACTGTTTTTT	CSVEGDRESNEKLFF
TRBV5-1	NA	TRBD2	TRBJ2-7	TGCGCCAGCAGCTTGGTGCGGGAGTACGAGCAGTACTTC	CASSLVREYEQYF
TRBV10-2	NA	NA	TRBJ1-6	TGCGCCAGCAGTGACGAGGGTCCCTATAATTCACCCCTCCACTTT	CASSDEGPYNSPLHF
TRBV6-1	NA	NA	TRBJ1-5	TGTGCCAGCAGTGTACAGGGTACTCATCAGCCCCAGCATTTT	CASSVQGTHQPQHF
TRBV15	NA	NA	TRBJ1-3	TGTGCCACCAGCAGAGAAAGCTCTGGAAACACCATATATTTT	CATSRESSGNTIYF
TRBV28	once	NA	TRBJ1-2	TGTGCCAGCAGTATTACGCCCTCCGGGGTCGATGGCTACACCTTC	CASSITPSGVDGYTF
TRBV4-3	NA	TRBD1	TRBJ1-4	TGCGCCAGCAGCAAACAGGGGGCGGTTGGCAATGAAAAACTGTTTTTT	CASSKQGAVGNEKLFF
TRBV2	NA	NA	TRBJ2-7	TGTGCCAGCAGTGGGGGCATCGTGGCAAACTACGAGCAGTACTTC	CASSGGIVANYEQYF
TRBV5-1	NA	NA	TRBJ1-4	TGCGCCAGCACCCTTACCGGGACGGGAAATGAAAAACTGTTTTTT	CASTLTGTGNEKLFF
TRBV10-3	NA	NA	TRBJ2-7	TGTGCCGCTCCCGTCCTTACGAGCCCCTACGAGCAGTACTTC	CAAPVLTSPYEQYF
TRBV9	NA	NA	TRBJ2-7	TGTGCCAGCATCCAACTACCCGGGACCCCATATGGTTACGAGCAGTACTTC	CASIQLPGTPYGYEQYF
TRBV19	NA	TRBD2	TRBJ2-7	TGTGCCAGTAGTATAGGTGGGACTAGCGTCTACGAGCAGTACTTC	CASSIGGTSVYEQYF